A single sample gave rise to the 32 T cell receptor beta chains below, sequenced in a study of CD8+CD57+ T cells in acquired aplastic anemia. The study profiled TCR beta VDJ and CDR3 using genomic DNA as template. TCRdb fed the reads into MiXCR, producing one record per CDR3 protein. The sample carries just over 450,000 distinct CDR3 sequences, approximately 32% recorded once. Patients who underwent sequencing had shown CD8+CD57+ cell expansion by flow cytometry. Material: sorted CD4+, CD8+, or CD8+CD57+ T cells (not recorded which) from PBMCs. The source is a human donor with aplastic anemia.

The rearrangement joins TRBV29-1 to TRBJ1-2; no reliable D call. Per the germline V gene, CDR1 is SQVTM and CDR2 is ANQGSEA. Trimming removed 8 bases from V and 0 bases from J, with 13 bases in between. This CDR3 has 13 amino acids. CDR3 protein: CSLVLGANYGYTF. The CDR3 DNA reads as TGCAGCTTGGTTCTGGGAGCTAACTATGGCTACACCTTC.

The J gene is TRBJ2-7, the V gene TRBV5-1, with 8 bases identical to TRBD2. In germline, CDR1 is SGHRS, CDR2 YFSETQ. V trimming: 4 bases; J trimming: 5 bases; junction bases outside the gene matches: 8. The CDR3 sequence is 14 residues long. The CDR3 DNA reads TGCGCCAGCAGCCGGGAGGGCTCTGGGGACGAGCAGTACTTC. Its protein is CASSREGSGDEQYF.

The CDR3 region is CASSDLNEQFF. The CDR3 DNA is TGTGCCAGCAGTGATTTAAATGAGCAGTTCTTC. V gene TRBV2 combines with J gene TRBJ2-1; D gene unclear. The CDR3 has 11 amino acids. Germline-derived CDR1 and CDR2 are SNHLY and FYNNEI. The germline V and J ends were trimmed by 3 bases and 7 bases, with 4 bases remaining between them.

This chain joins TRBV7-3 and TRBJ2-1, with D perhaps TRBD1 (5 bases). V was clipped by 4 bases and J by 0 bases, with 19 bases between them. Germline V gene lookup returns CDR1 SGHTA and CDR2 FQGTGA. The CDR3 spans 18 residues. The CDR3 loop reads CASSSLSRRQSSYNEQFF. As DNA, the CDR3 is TGTGCCAGCAGCTCCCTTTCTCGGAGACAGAGCTCCTACAATGAGCAGTTCTTC.

About this clonotype itself: A much larger clone sits a single nucleotide away, making a read error possible. The V gene is TRBV20-1, the J gene TRBJ2-3, with 8 bases identical to TRBD2. Germline V gives CDR1 DFQATT, CDR2 SNEGSKA (reference sequence). The CDR3 runs to 16 residues. DNA for the CDR3: TGCAGTGCTAGAGATCGGCTAGCGGGCGGACAAGGTACGCAGTGTTTT. Protein: CSARDRLAGGQGTQCF.

The V and J genes are TRBV15 and TRBJ2-6; D is undetermined. V was cut by 0 bases and J by 0 bases, with 9 bases left in between. The germline V gene encodes CDR1 LNHNV and CDR2 YYDKDF (reference sequence). The CDR3 loop spans 17 amino acids. CDR3 nucleotides: TGTGCCACCAGCAGAGAACCTCGGATCTCTGGGGCCAACGTCCTGACTTTC. Its translation is CATSREPRISGANVLTF.

This clonotype showed up many times. This chain joins TRBV9 and TRBJ1-5, with D maybe TRBD1 (6 bases). The germline gives CDR1 SGDLS, CDR2 YYNGEE. The CDR3 runs to 14 residues. With 2 bases removed from V and 7 bases from J, the gap between germline ends came to 13 bases. CDR3 protein: CASSVESGAQPQHF. DNA for the CDR3: TGTGCCAGCAGCGTCGAGTCAGGGGCGCAGCCCCAGCATTTT. The full variable domain, in which reference TRBV9 and TRBJ1-5 provide the parts outside the CDR3, is DSGVTQTPKHLITATGQRVTLRCSPRSGDLSVYWYQQSLDQGLQFLIQYYNGEERAKGNILERFSAQQFPDLHSELNLSSLELGDSALYFCASSVESGAQPQHFGDGTRLSIL.

In the case of this clonotype: Just one base apart from a much larger clone, this may be a read error. This chain uses TRBV19 with TRBJ2-2; 8 nucleotides agree with TRBD2. The germline CDR1 and CDR2 sequences are LNHDA and SQIVND (reference sequence). V was pared by 5 bases and J by 3 bases, with 5 bases of the junction left unmatched. This CDR3 is built from 15 residues. CDR3 sequence reads: CASSQRGSDTGELFF. The CDR3 bases are TGTGCCAGTAGTCAGCGGGGGTCGGACACCGGGGAGCTGTTTTTT.

This rearrangement joins TRBV27 to TRBJ2-2; D not resolved. The germline V and J ends were trimmed by 5 bases and 6 bases, with 7 bases remaining between them. From germline, CDR1 is MNHEY and CDR2 SMNVEV (reference sequence). The CDR3 is 12 amino acids. Written as DNA, the CDR3 is TGTGCCAGCAGTCTAGACCCCGGGGAGCTGTTTTTT. Amino acid sequence: CASSLDPGELFF.

As regards this clonotype: The junction does not match germline at one end; this may be a read error. This chain joins TRBV15 and TRBJ2-7, with D possibly matching TRBD2 (6 bases). Germline V gene sequence: CDR1 LNHNV, CDR2 YYDKDF (reference sequence). This CDR3 spans 19 amino acids. The DNA for the CDR3 is TGTGCCACCAGGAGAGTGGCGTTGGCGGGGTGGTGGAACTCCTCCGAGCAGTACTTC. Translated, it gives CATRRVALAGWWNSSEQYF.

This clonotype occurred many times. The chain employs TRBV20-1 and TRBJ1-2; 7 bases align to TRBD1. With V trimmed by 1 base and J by 6 bases, 5 bases remained unmatched. In germline, CDR1 is DFQATT, CDR2 SNEGSKA (reference sequence). The CDR3 has 13 amino acids. CDR3 sequence: CSARGQGNDGYTF. The CDR3 DNA reads as TGCAGTGCTAGAGGACAGGGAAACGATGGCTACACCTTC.

The chain is built from TRBV20-1 and TRBJ2-1; no clear D gene. Germline loops: CDR1 DFQATT, CDR2 SNEGSKA (reference sequence). Trimming cost V 5 bases and J 4 bases, with 9 bases left between them. The CDR3 is 12 amino acids. CDR3 sequence: CSAPQAYNEQFF. The CDR3 DNA reads as TGCAGTGCTCCCCAGGCTTACAATGAGCAGTTCTTC.

This clonotype has a single count. CDR3: CASSAAEGIRGDAWYGYTF. CDR3 sequence (DNA): TGTGCCAGCAGCGCAGCTGAGGGGATCAGGGGGGATGCTTGGTATGGCTACACCTTC. V and J are TRBV9 and TRBJ1-2, with 7 bases identical to TRBD1. The V and J ends lost 3 bases and 5 bases, in that order; junction bases with no gene match: 22. Germline V gives CDR1 SGDLS, CDR2 YYNGEE. This CDR3 has 19 residues.

Notes on this clonotype: A much larger clone differs by one base, so this may be a read error. The rearrangement uses TRBV19 and TRBJ1-5, with D unresolved. The germline gives CDR1 LNHDA, CDR2 SQIVND (reference sequence). The V and J ends lost 6 bases and 1 base respectively, with 13 bases between them. This CDR3 spans 15 amino acids. The CDR3 DNA reads as TGTGCCAGTAGGATGGTTTCTGGGAGCAATCAGCCCCAGCATTTT. Translated: CASRMVSGSNQPQHF.

In its sample, this clonotype was seen many times. The chain carries TRBV2 and TRBJ1-1; D unclear. Germline CDR1 and CDR2: SNHLY and FYNNEI. The CDR3 consists of 12 residues. Trimming cost V 11 bases and J 6 bases, with 16 bases left between them. This CDR3 is CAHRGVYPEAFF. The DNA of the CDR3 is TGTGCCCACCGCGGGGTGTACCCTGAAGCTTTCTTT.

This clonotype was seen repeatedly, ten times or more. The gene calls are TRBV19 and TRBJ1-6, with D perhaps matching TRBD1 (5 bases). The V end lost 5 bases, the J end lost 7 bases, and 15 bases lay between the germline ends. From germline, CDR1 is LNHDA and CDR2 SQIVND (reference sequence). The CDR3 is made up of 15 amino acids. As DNA, the CDR3 is TGTGCCAGTAGTCCCCCTGGACGGACAAATTCACCCCTCCACTTT. Translating it yields CASSPPGRTNSPLHF.

This clonotype was seen at least ten times. The V call is TRBV7-2, the J call TRBJ2-7, with D unclear. The CDR3 spans 15 residues. Trimming pared 1 base from V and 3 bases from J, leaving 13 bases between. Germline CDR1 and CDR2: SGHTA and FQGNSA. CDR3 region: CASSLGLSPGYEQYF. The CDR3 DNA follows: TGTGCCAGCAGCTTAGGGTTATCACCGGGCTACGAGCAGTACTTC.

The rearrangement joins TRBV2 to TRBJ1-6, with TRBD1 identical over 8 bases. The junction had 5 bases not matched to a gene; V was cut back by 3 bases and J by 10 bases. Germline V CDR1 and CDR2: SNHLY, FYNNEI. This CDR3 is 14 amino acids long. The CDR3 bases are TGTGCCAGCAGTGAGCGACAGGGGCGGTCACCCCTCCACTTT. The encoded protein is CASSERQGRSPLHF.

CDR3 sequence: CASSQKHRGANEKLFF. In DNA form, the CDR3 reads TGTGCCAGCAGCCAGAAACACAGGGGGGCTAATGAAAAACTGTTTTTT. The chain carries TRBV25-1 and TRBJ1-4, with 8 nucleotides matching TRBD1. With V trimmed by 6 bases and J by 3 bases, 9 bases remained unmatched. There are 16 residues in the CDR3. The V gene's germline CDR1 is MGHDK and CDR2 SYGVNS.

The rearrangement joins TRBV20-1 to TRBJ2-4; D is tentatively TRBD1 or TRBD2 (5 bases each). This CDR3 comprises 15 residues. Deletions cut 0 bases from V and 6 bases from J, with 15 bases between. Per germline, CDR1 DFQATT and CDR2 SNEGSKA (reference sequence). CDR3 sequence (DNA): TGCAGTGCTAGAGATCCCACATCTGGGGGAAACATTCAGTACTTC. The encoded protein is CSARDPTSGGNIQYF.

This clonotype was seen only a few times. The chain uses TRBV20-1 and TRBJ2-3, with 7 bases matching TRBD2. Germline CDR1 is DFQATT and CDR2 is SNEGSKA (reference sequence). The V gene end was trimmed by 3 bases and the J gene end by 2 bases; junction bases not matched to a gene: 8. This CDR3 contains 15 residues. CDR3 DNA sequence: TGCAGTGCTAGTTCCAGCGGGGAAAACACAGATACGCAGTATTTT. Translated, it gives CSASSSGENTDTQYF.

This clonotype was counted a few times. With a much larger clone just one base away, this may be a read error. The chain employs TRBV29-1 and TRBJ1-1; TRBD1 might be the D (6 bases). Germline V lookup: CDR1 SQVTM, CDR2 ANQGSEA. The CDR3 covers 13 residues. The CDR3 reads CSVVRVGDTEASF. Here the CDR3 DNA reads TGCAGCGTTGTTCGGGTAGGGGACACTGAAGCTTCCTTT.

The chain uses TRBV7-3 and TRBJ1-1, with 8 bases that match TRBD1. The trim removed 1 base at V and 0 bases at J, leaving 1 base unmatched. CDR1 is SGHTA, CDR2 FQGTGA, per germline. The CDR3 is 15 amino acids. Written as DNA, the CDR3 is TGTGCCAGCAGCTTAAGACAGGGGTTGAACACTGAAGCTTTCTTT. It specifies CASSLRQGLNTEAFF.

This clonotype was found many times. The chain joins TRBV2 to TRBJ2-5, with D unresolved. Trimming took 9 bases from V and 2 from J, leaving 10 bases between them. The CDR3 runs 12 residues. The germline V gene encodes CDR1 SNHLY and CDR2 FYNNEI. The CDR3 sequence is CASWEDQETQYF. In DNA, the CDR3 is TGTGCCAGTTGGGAAGATCAAGAGACCCAGTACTTC.

The V gene is TRBV20-1, the J gene TRBJ2-1; 8 positions match TRBD1. The CDR3 sequence is 11 residues long. Germline-derived CDR1 and CDR2 are DFQATT and SNEGSKA (reference sequence). Unmatched junction bases numbered 9, after V lost 4 bases and J lost 16 bases. CDR3 loop: CSAILSDRVFF. CDR3 DNA sequence: TGCAGTGCTATTCTTTCGGACAGGGTATTCTTC.

The V gene is TRBV7-9, the J gene TRBJ2-5, with unresolved D. The CDR3 is 15 residues long. Trimming took 0 bases from V and 2 from J, leaving 10 bases between them. Per the germline V gene, CDR1 is SEHNR and CDR2 is FQNEAQ (reference sequence). CDR3 in DNA: TGTGCCAGCAGCTTAGCAGGACCGTCTCAAGAGACCCAGTACTTC. Translation gives CASSLAGPSQETQYF.

In regard to this clonotype: Just one base apart from a much larger clone, this may be a read error. The V call is TRBV12-3 or TRBV12-4, the J call TRBJ2-7; D is ambiguous. The CDR3 extends over 13 amino acids. Here the CDR3 DNA reads TGTGCCAGCAGTTTTGAGGACCTCGACGAGCTGTACTTC. Protein sequence: CASSFEDLDELYF.

The CDR3 nucleotides are TGTGCCAGCAGCACGAACAGGGGAAACAATGAGCAGTTCTTC. It encodes CASSTNRGNNEQFF. This rearrangement joins TRBV7-3 to TRBJ2-1, with 7 nucleotides matching TRBD1. This CDR3 is 14 amino acids long. Unmatched junction bases numbered 6, after V lost 5 bases and J lost 5 bases. Germline V lookup: CDR1 SGHTA, CDR2 FQGTGA.

Of note for this clonotype: At one end, the junction sequence differs from germline, possibly due to a read error. The chain is built from TRBV5-1 and TRBJ2-7; D is perhaps TRBD2 (6 bases). CDR1 and CDR2 (germline): SGHRS, YFSETQ. The CDR3 has 15 residues. The CDR3, as DNA: TGCGCCAGCAGCTGGGGTACCGGGACGGACTACGGGCAGTACTTC. Residues: CASSWGTGTDYGQYF.

The chain couples TRBV5-6 to TRBJ1-5; 10 positions agree with TRBD1. Germline V lookup: CDR1 SGHDT, CDR2 YYEEEE. Unmatched junction bases numbered 5, after V lost 2 bases and J lost 9 bases. The CDR3 length is 14 residues. The CDR3 sequence: CASSLGTGALPQHF. DNA for the CDR3: TGTGCCAGCAGCTTAGGGACAGGGGCCTTGCCCCAGCATTTT.

This clonotype was seen at least ten times. V and J are TRBV29-1 and TRBJ2-5, with D tentatively TRBD1 or TRBD2 (5 bases each). The germline V gene encodes CDR1 SQVTM and CDR2 ANQGSEA. V was trimmed by 5 bases and J by 1 base, leaving 11 bases between them. This CDR3 has 13 amino acids. The CDR3 DNA sequence: TGCAGCGTTCCGAGGGGCAGCCAAGAGACCCAGTACTTC. This sequence encodes CSVPRGSQETQYF.

This clonotype was seen more than once but under ten times. This rearrangement joins TRBV4-1 to TRBJ2-1, with 7 nucleotides matching TRBD2. V shed 0 bases and J 7 bases; nucleotides not matched to a gene: 15. The germline V gene has CDR1 MGHRA and CDR2 YSYEKL. The CDR3 covers 18 residues. The CDR3 protein is CASSQEMSGMAWGNEQFF. CDR3 DNA sequence: TGCGCCAGCAGCCAAGAGATGAGCGGGATGGCCTGGGGGAATGAGCAGTTCTTC.